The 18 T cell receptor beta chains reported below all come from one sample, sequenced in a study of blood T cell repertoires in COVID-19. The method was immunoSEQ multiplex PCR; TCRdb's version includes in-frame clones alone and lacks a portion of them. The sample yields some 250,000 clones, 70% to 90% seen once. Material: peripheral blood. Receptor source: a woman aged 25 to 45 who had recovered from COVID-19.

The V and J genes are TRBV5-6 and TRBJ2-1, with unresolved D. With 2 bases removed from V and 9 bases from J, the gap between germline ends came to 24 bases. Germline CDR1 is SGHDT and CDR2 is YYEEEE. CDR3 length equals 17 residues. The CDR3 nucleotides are TGTGCCAGCAGCTTCCTAAAAACAGTAGACAACGTCGGTGAGCAGTTCTTC. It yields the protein CASSFLKTVDNVGEQFF.

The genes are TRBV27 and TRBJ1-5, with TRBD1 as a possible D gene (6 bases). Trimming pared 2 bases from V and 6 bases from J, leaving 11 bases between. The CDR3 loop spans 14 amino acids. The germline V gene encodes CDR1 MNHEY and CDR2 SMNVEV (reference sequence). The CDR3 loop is CASSLQGLGQPQHF. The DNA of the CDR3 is TGTGCCAGCAGTTTACAGGGGTTAGGTCAGCCCCAGCATTTT.

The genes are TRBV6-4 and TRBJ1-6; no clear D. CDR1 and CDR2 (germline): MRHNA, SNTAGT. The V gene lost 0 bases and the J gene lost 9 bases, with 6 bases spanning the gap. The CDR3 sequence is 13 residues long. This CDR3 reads CASSDSETSPLHF. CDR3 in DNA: TGTGCCAGCAGTGACTCGGAGACTTCACCCCTCCACTTT.

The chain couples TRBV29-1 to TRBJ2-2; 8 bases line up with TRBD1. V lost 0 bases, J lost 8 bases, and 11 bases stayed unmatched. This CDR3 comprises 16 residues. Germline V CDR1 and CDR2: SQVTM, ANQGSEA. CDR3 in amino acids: CSVEDYGTGPGGELFF. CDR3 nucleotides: TGCAGCGTTGAAGATTACGGGACAGGCCCTGGGGGGGAGCTGTTTTTT.

The CDR3 is CASSLGASLNTEAFF. The CDR3 region has the DNA TGCGCCAGCAGCTTGGGTGCAAGCCTGAACACTGAAGCTTTCTTT. The chain recombines TRBV5-1 with TRBJ1-1; D gene uncertain. CDR3 length: 15 amino acids. In germline, CDR1 is SGHRS, CDR2 YFSETQ. The V and J ends lost 0 bases and 0 bases respectively, with 9 bases between them.

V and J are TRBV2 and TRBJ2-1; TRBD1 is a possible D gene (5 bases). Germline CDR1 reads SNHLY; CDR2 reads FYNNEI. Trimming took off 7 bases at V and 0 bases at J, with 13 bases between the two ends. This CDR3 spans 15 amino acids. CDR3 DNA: TGTGCCAGCATCCCCGACAGTTTCTCCTACAATGAGCAGTTCTTC. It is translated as CASIPDSFSYNEQFF. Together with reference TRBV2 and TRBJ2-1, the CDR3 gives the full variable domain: EPEVTQTPSHQVTQMGQEVILRCVPISNHLYFYWYRQILGQKVEFLVSFYNNEISEKSEIFDDQFSVERPDGSNFTLKIRSTKLEDSAMYFCASIPDSFSYNEQFFGPGTRLTVL.

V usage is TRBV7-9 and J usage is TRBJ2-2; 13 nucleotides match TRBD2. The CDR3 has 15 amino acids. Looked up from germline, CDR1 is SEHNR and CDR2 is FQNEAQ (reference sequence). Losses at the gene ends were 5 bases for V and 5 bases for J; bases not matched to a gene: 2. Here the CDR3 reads CASSPGLAGTGELFF. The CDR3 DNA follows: TGTGCCAGCAGCCCGGGACTAGCGGGGACCGGGGAGCTGTTTTTT.

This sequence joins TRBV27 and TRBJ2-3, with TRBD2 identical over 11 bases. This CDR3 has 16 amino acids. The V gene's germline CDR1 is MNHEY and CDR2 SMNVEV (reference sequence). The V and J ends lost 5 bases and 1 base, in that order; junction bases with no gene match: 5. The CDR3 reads CASSRLAGRGTDTQYF. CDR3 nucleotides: TGTGCCAGCAGTCGACTAGCGGGGAGGGGCACAGATACGCAGTATTTT.

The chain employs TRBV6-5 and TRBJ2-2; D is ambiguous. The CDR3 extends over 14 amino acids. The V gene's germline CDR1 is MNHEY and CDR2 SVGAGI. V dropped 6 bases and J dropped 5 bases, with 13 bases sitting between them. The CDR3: CASSELSWTGELFF. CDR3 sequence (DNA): TGTGCCAGCAGCGAGCTATCATGGACCGGGGAGCTGTTTTTT.

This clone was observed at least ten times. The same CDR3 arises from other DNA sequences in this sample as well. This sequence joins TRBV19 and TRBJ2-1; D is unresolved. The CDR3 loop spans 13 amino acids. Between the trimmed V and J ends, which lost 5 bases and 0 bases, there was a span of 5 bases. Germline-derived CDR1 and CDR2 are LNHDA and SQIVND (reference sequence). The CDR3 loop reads CASSPSSYNEQFF. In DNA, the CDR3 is TGTGCCAGTAGTCCGAGCTCCTACAATGAGCAGTTCTTC.

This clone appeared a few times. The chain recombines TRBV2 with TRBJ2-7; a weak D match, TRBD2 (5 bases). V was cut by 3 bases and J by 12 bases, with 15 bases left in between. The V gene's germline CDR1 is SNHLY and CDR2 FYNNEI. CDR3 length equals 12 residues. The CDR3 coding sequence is TGTGCCAGCAGTGAGGTTTCCAGGAGCGGGTACTTC. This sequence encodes CASSEVSRSGYF. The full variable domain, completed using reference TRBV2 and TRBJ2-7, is EPEVTQTPSHQVTQMGQEVILRCVPISNHLYFYWYRQILGQKVEFLVSFYNNEISEKSEIFDDQFSVERPDGSNFTLKIRSTKLEDSAMYFCASSEVSRSGYFGPGTRLTVT.

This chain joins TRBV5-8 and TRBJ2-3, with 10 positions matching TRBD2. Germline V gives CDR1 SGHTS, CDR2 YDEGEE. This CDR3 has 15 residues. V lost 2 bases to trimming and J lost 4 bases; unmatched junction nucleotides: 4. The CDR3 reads CASSFQRGGPDTQYF. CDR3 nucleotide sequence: TGTGCCAGCAGCTTCCAGCGGGGGGGCCCAGATACGCAGTATTTT.

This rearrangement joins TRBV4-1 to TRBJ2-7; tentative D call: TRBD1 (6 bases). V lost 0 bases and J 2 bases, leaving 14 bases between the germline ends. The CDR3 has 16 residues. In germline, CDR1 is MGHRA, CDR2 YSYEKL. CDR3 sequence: CASSQEYRVGTYEQYF. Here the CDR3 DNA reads TGCGCCAGCAGCCAAGAGTACAGGGTGGGGACCTACGAGCAGTACTTC.

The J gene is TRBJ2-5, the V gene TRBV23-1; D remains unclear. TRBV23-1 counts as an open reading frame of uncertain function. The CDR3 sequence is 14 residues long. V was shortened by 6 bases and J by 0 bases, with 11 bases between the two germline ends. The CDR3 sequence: CASRDSPYQETQYF. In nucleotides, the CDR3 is TGCGCCAGCAGGGATAGCCCTTACCAAGAGACCCAGTACTTC.

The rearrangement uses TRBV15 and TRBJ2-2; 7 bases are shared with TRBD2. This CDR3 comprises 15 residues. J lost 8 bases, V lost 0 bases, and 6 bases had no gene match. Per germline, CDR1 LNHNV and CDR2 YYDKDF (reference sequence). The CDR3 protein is CATSRDSQGLGELFF. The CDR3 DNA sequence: TGTGCCACCAGCAGAGATTCCCAGGGACTAGGGGAGCTGTTTTTT.

The DNA of the CDR3 is TGTGCCAGCAGCCAAACAAGGACTAGCGGACAGTTCTTC. Its protein is CASSQTRTSGQFF. The V and J genes are TRBV14 and TRBJ2-1, with TRBD2 matching 10 bases. V lost 2 bases to trimming and J lost 13 bases; unmatched junction nucleotides: 5. CDR3 size: 13 residues. CDR1 and CDR2 (germline): SGHDN, FVKESK.

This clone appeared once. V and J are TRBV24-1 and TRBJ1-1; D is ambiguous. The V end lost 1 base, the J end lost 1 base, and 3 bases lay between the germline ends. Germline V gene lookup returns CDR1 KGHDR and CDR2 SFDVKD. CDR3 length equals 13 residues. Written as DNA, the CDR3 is TGTGCCACCAGTGATTTTCAGAACACTGAAGCTTTCTTT. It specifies CATSDFQNTEAFF.

DNA of the CDR3: TGTGCCAGCAGTACCTCGGGTGGCGGCATGAACACTGAAGCTTTCTTT. Its protein is CASSTSGGGMNTEAFF. The genes are TRBV6-2 or TRBV6-3 and TRBJ1-1; D not certain. The length of the CDR3 is 16 residues. CDR1 and CDR2 from the germline V gene are MNHEY and SVGEGT. V lost 5 bases to trimming and J lost 0 bases, with 16 bases between them.